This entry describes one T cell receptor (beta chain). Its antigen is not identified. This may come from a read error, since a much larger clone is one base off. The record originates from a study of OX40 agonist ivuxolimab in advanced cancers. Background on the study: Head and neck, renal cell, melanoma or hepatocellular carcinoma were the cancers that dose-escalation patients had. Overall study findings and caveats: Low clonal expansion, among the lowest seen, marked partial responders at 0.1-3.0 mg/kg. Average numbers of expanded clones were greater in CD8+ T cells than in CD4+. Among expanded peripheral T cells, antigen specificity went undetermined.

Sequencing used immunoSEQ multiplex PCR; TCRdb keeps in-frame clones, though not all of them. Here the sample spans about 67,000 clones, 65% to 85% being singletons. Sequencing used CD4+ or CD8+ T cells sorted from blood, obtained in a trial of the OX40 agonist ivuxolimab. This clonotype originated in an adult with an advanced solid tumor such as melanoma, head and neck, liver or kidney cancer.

CDR3 residues: CASSLSGGSYEQYF. The CDR3 nucleotides read TGTGCCAGCAGTTTATCTGGCGGCTCCTACGAGCAGTACTTC. The rearrangement joins TRBV28 to TRBJ2-7; D remains unclear. V lost 1 base, J lost 0 bases, and 7 bases lay in between. Per germline, CDR1 MDHEN and CDR2 SYDVKM. This CDR3 is 14 amino acids long.